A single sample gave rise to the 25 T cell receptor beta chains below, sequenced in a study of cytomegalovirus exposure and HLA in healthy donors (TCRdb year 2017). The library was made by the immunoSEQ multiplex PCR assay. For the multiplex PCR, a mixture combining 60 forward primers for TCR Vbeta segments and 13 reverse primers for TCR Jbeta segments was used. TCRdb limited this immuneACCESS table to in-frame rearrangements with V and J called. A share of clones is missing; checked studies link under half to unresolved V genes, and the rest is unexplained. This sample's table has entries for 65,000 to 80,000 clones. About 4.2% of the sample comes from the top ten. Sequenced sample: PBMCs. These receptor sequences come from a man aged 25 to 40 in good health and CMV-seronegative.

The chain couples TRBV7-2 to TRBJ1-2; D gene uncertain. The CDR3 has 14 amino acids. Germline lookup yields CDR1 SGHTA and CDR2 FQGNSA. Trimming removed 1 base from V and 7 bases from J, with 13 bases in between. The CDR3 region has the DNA TGTGCCAGCAGCTTAGTATCGTCGGTTGTTGGCTACACCTTC. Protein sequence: CASSLVSSVVGYTF.

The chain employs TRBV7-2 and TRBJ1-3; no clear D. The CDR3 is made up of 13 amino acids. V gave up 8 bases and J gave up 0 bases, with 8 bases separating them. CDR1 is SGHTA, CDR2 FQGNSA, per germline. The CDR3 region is CASRPSSGNTIYF. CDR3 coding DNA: TGTGCCAGCCGCCCGAGCTCTGGAAACACCATATATTTT.

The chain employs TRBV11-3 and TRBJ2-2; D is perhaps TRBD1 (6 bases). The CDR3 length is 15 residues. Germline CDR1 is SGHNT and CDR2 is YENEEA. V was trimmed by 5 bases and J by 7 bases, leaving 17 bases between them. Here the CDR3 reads CASSHPPGHNGELFF. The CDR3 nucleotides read TGTGCCAGCAGCCACCCACCGGGACACAACGGGGAGCTGTTTTTT.

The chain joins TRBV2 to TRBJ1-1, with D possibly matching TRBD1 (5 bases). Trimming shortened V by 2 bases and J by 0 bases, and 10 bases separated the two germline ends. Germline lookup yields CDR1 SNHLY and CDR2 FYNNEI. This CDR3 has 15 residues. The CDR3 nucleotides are TGTGCCAGCAGTGAACAGGGTTCTATGAACACTGAAGCTTTCTTT. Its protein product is CASSEQGSMNTEAFF.

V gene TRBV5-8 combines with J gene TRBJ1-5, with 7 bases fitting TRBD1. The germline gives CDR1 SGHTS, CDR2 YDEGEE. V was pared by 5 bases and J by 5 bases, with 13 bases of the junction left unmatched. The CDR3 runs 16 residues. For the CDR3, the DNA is TGTGCCAGCAGTGAGGACAGGACCATCGATGATCAGCCCCAGCATTTT. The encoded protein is CASSEDRTIDDQPQHF.

DNA for the CDR3: TGTGCCAGCAGCCAAGCAGTAGCGGGGTACTACGAGCAGTACTTC. This gives the protein CASSQAVAGYYEQYF. The genes are TRBV14 and TRBJ2-7, with 8 bases matching TRBD2. Trimming removed 1 base from V and 3 bases from J; junction bases left unmatched: 5. The CDR3 loop spans 15 amino acids. Germline CDR1 SGHDN, CDR2 FVKESK.

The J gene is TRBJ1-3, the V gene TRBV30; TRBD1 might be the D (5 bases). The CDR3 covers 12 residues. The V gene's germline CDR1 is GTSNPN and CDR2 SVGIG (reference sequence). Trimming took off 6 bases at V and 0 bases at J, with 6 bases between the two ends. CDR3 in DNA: TGTGCCTGTGACAGCTCTGGAAACACCATATATTTT. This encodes CACDSSGNTIYF. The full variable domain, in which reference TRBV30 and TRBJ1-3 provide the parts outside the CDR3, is SQTIHQWPATLVQPVGSPLSLECTVEGTSNPNLYWYRQAAGRGLQLLFYSVGIGQISSEVPQNLSASRPQDRQFILSSKKLLLSDSGFYLCACDSSGNTIYFGEGSWLTVV.

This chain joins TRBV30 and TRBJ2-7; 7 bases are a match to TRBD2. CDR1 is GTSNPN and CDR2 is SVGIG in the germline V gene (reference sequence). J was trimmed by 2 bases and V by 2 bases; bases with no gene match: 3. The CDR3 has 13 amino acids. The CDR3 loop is CAWSRAGAYEQYF. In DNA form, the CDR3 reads TGTGCCTGGAGTCGGGCGGGGGCCTACGAGCAGTACTTC.

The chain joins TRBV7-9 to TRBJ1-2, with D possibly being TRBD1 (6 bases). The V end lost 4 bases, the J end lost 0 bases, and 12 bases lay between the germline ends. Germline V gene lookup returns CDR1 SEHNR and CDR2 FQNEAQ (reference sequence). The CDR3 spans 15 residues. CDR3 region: CASSSYREPNYGYTF. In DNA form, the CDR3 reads TGTGCCAGCAGCTCCTACAGGGAACCTAACTATGGCTACACCTTC.

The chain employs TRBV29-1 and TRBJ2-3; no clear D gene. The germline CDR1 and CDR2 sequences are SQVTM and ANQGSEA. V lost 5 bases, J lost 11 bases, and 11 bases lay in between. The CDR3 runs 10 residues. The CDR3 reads CSVLGPRQYF. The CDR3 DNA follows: TGCAGCGTTCTAGGCCCAAGGCAGTATTTT.

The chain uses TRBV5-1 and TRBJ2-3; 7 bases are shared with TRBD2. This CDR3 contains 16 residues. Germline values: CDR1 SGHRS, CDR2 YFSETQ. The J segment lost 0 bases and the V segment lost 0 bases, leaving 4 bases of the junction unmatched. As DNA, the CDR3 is TGCGCCAGCAGCTTGGCCAGCGGGGTTAGCACAGATACGCAGTATTTT. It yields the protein CASSLASGVSTDTQYF. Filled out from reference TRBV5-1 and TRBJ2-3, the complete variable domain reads KAGVTQTPRYLIKTRGQQVTLSCSPISGHRSVSWYQQTPGQGLQFLFEYFSETQRNKGNFPGRFSGRQFSNSRSEMNVSTLELGDSALYLCASSLASGVSTDTQYFGPGTRLTVL.

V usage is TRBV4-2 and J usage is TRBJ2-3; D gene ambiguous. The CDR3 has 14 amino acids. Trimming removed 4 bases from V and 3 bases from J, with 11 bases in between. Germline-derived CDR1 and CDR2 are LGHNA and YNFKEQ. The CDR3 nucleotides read TGTGCCAGCAGCCCCCGGCTAGAGACAGATACGCAGTATTTT. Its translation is CASSPRLETDTQYF.

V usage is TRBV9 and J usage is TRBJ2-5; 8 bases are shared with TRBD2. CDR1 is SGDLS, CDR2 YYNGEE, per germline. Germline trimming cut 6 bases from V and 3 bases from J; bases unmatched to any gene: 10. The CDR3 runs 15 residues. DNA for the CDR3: TGTGCCAGCACCCTTGCCGGGACTAGAGAAGAGACCCAGTACTTC. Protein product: CASTLAGTREETQYF.

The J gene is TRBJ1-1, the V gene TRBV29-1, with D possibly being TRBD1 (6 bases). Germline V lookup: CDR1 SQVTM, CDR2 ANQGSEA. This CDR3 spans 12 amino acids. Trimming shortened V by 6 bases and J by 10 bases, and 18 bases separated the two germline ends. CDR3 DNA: TGCAGCGTGGCTGGTGGGGACAATTTAGCTTTCTTT. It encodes CSVAGGDNLAFF.

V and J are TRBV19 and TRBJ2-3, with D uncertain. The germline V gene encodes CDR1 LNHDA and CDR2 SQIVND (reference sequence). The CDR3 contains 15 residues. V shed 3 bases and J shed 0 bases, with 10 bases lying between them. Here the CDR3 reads CASSIGGISTDTQYF. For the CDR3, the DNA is TGTGCCAGTAGTATTGGCGGAATTAGCACAGATACGCAGTATTTT.

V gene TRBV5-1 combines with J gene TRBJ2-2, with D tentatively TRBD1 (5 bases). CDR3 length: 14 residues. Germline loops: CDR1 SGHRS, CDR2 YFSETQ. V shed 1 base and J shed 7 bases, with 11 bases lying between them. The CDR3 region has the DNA TGCGCCAGCAGCTTGTTTGGGGCCGGCGGGGAGCTGTTTTTT. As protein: CASSLFGAGGELFF.

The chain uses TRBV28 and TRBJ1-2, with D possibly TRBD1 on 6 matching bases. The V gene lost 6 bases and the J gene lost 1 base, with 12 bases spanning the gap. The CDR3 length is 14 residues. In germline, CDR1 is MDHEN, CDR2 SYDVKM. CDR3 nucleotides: TGTGCCAGCAGCAGGGGACCGATTAACTATGGCTACACCTTC. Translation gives CASSRGPINYGYTF.

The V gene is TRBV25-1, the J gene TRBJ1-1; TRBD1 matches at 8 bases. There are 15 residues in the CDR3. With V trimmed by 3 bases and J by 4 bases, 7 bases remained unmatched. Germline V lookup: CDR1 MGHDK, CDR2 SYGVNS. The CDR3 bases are TGTGCCAGCAGTGAGTCCCTACAGGGGGGCACTGAAGCTTTCTTT. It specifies CASSESLQGGTEAFF.

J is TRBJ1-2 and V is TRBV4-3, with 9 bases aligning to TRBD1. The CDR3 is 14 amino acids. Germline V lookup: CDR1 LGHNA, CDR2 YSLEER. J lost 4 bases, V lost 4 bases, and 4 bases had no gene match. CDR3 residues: CASSRGQGAYGYTF. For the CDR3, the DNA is TGCGCCAGCAGCCGGGGACAGGGCGCCTATGGCTACACCTTC.

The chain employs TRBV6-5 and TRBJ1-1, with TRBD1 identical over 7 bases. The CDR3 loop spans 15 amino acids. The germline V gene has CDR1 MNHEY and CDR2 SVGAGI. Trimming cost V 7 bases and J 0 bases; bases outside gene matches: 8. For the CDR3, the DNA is TGTGCCAGCAACTGGGACAGCAACATGAACACTGAAGCTTTCTTT. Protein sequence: CASNWDSNMNTEAFF.

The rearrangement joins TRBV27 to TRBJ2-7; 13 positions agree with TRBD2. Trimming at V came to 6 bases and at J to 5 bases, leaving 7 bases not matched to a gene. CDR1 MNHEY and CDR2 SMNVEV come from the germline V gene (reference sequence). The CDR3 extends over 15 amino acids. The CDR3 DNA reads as TGTGCCAGCAGAGGACTAGCGGGAGTCCGCGACGAGCAGTACTTC. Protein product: CASRGLAGVRDEQYF.

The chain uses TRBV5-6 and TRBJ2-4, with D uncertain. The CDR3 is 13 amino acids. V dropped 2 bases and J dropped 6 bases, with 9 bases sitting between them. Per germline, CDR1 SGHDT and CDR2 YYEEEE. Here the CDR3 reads CASSFGGLNIQYF. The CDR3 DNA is TGTGCCAGCAGCTTTGGTGGGCTAAACATTCAGTACTTC.

The CDR3 loop is CASSRQGEEKLFF. DNA of the CDR3: TGTGCCAGCAGCCGACAGGGAGAGGAAAAACTGTTTTTT. V gene TRBV4-2 combines with J gene TRBJ1-4; 7 positions match TRBD1. The CDR3 covers 13 residues. Germline V lookup: CDR1 LGHNA, CDR2 YNFKEQ. Losses at the gene ends were 4 bases for V and 8 bases for J; bases not matched to a gene: 4.

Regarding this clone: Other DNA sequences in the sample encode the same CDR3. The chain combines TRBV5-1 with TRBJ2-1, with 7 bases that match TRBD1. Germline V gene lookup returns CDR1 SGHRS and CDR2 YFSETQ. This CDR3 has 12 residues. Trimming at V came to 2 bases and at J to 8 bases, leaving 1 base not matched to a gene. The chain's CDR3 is CASSLGGHEQFF. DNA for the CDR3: TGCGCCAGCAGCTTAGGGGGCCATGAGCAGTTCTTC.

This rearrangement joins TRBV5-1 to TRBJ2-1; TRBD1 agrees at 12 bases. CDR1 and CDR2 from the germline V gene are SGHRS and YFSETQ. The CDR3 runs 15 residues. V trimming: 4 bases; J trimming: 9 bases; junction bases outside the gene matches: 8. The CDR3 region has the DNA TGCGCCAGCAGCGCTGGGACAGGGGGCATCGCTGAGCAGTTCTTC. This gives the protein CASSAGTGGIAEQFF.